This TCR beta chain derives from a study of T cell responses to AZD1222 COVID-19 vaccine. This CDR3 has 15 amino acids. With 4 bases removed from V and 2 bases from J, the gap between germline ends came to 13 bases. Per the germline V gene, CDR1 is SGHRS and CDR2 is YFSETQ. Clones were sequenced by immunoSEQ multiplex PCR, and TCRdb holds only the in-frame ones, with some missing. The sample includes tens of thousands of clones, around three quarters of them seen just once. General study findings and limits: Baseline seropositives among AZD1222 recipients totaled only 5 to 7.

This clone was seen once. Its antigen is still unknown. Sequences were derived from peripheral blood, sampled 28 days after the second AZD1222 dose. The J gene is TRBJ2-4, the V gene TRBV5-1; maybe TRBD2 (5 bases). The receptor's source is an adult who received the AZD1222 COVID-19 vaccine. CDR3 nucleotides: TGCGCCAGCAGCCCCACCTCGGGATCCAAAAACATTCAGTACTTC. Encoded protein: CASSPTSGSKNIQYF.